These 6 T cell receptor beta chains came from one sample sequenced in a study of blood T cell repertoires in COVID-19. The table came from immunoSEQ multiplex PCR; TCRdb's copy has only in-frame clones and leaves some out. The repertoire has about 120,000 clones, roughly four fifths of them found once; the top ten carry roughly an eighth. The specimen sequenced was peripheral blood. These TCRs come from a human donor in a cohort sampled during active COVID-19.

This clone has a handful of counts. The V gene is TRBV4-3, the J gene TRBJ2-1, with TRBD2 matching 9 bases. The CDR3 runs 14 residues. Germline V lookup: CDR1 LGHNA, CDR2 YSLEER. The V gene end was trimmed by 4 bases and the J gene end by 2 bases; junction bases not matched to a gene: 0. CDR3 in DNA: TGCGCCAGCAGCCCTAGCGGGGCCTACAATGAGCAGTTCTTC. Its protein product is CASSPSGAYNEQFF.

This chain links TRBV11-2 with TRBJ2-5, with a weak D call TRBD2 (6 bases). This CDR3 has 15 amino acids. Between the trimmed V and J ends, which lost 1 base and 4 bases, there was a span of 13 bases. Looked up from germline, CDR1 is SGHAT and CDR2 is FQNNGV. Here the CDR3 reads CASSLAAGLAETQYF. CDR3 bases: TGTGCCAGCAGCTTAGCGGCGGGATTGGCAGAGACCCAGTACTTC.

The chain links TRBV5-1 to TRBJ2-5; perhaps TRBD1 as D (6 bases). Germline loops: CDR1 SGHRS, CDR2 YFSETQ. The CDR3 is 14 residues long. Deletions cut 1 base from V and 2 bases from J, with 9 bases between. The CDR3 DNA sequence: TGCGCCAGCAGCTTGCAGGGGCAACAAGAGACCCAGTACTTC. This translates into CASSLQGQQETQYF.

This chain joins TRBV5-1 and TRBJ2-5; TRBD1 might be the D (5 bases). The germline V gene encodes CDR1 SGHRS and CDR2 YFSETQ. CDR3 length equals 14 residues. The V gene lost 2 bases and the J gene lost 1 base, with 9 bases spanning the gap. The CDR3 spells CASSFTDSQETQYF. The CDR3 coding sequence is TGCGCCAGCAGCTTTACTGACAGCCAAGAGACCCAGTACTTC.

This chain connects TRBV27 to TRBJ2-7; TRBD1 agrees at 10 bases. The length of the CDR3 is 14 residues. The J segment lost 3 bases and the V segment lost 6 bases, leaving 5 bases of the junction unmatched. CDR1 is MNHEY and CDR2 is SMNVEV in the germline V gene (reference sequence). The CDR3 DNA reads TGTGCCAGCAGCCATGGACAGGGGGGCTACGAGCAGTACTTC. Its translation is CASSHGQGGYEQYF.

The rearrangement uses TRBV5-4 and TRBJ2-5; 7 bases are shared with TRBD1. The CDR3 loop spans 17 amino acids. V was clipped by 3 bases and J by 5 bases; unmatched bases: 16. Germline V gives CDR1 SGHNT, CDR2 YYREEE (reference sequence). CDR3 nucleotide sequence: TGTGCCAGCAGCTACGACAGGGAGTTCTTTATGGGGGAGACCCAGTACTTC. Translating gives CASSYDREFFMGETQYF. The complete variable domain, with remaining parts taken from reference TRBV5-4 and TRBJ2-5, reads ETGVTQSPTHLIKTRGQQVTLRCSSQSGHNTVSWYQQALGQGPQFIFQYYREEENGRGNFPPRFSGLQFPNYSSELNVNALELDDSALYLCASSYDREFFMGETQYFGPGTRLLVL.